Below, 3 T cell receptor beta chains from the same sample are listed, as sequenced in a study of T cell repertoires in cytomegalovirus infection. These receptors are not linked to any known antigen. TCRdb used MiXCR to reprocess the reads, holding one entry per CDR3 protein. This table has some 940,000 distinct CDR3 sequences, approximately 32% appearing once. The sample was cultured CD8+ T cells from PBMCs, taken from culture after CMV antigen stimulation. These receptors were taken from a human donor in good health (CMV status not recorded). Some clones in this sample may be carry-over from other donors' samples.

This clonotype was counted only a few times. V and J are TRBV7-9 and TRBJ1-1, with D unclear. This CDR3 comprises 14 residues. In germline, CDR1 is SEHNR, CDR2 FQNEAQ (reference sequence). Trimming shortened V by 2 bases and J by 1 base, and 8 bases separated the two germline ends. The CDR3 sequence: CASSLKGGNTEAFF. The CDR3, as DNA: TGTGCCAGCAGCTTAAAGGGTGGGAACACTGAAGCTTTCTTT.

The V gene is TRBV6-1, the J gene TRBJ1-3, with a possible D match to TRBD1 (5 bases). The V end lost 5 bases, the J end lost 2 bases, and 16 bases lay between the germline ends. This CDR3 region has 16 residues. Per the germline V gene, CDR1 is MNHNS and CDR2 is SASEGT. CDR3 nucleotide sequence: TGTGCCAGCAGTTTACACCGGGACGGTACTGGAAACACCATATATTTT. Protein product: CASSLHRDGTGNTIYF.

V gene TRBV27 combines with J gene TRBJ2-3; the D gene is possibly TRBD1 (6 bases). Between the trimmed V and J ends, which lost 8 bases and 5 bases, there was a span of 14 bases. This CDR3 has 13 amino acids. Germline values: CDR1 MNHEY, CDR2 SMNVEV (reference sequence). CDR3 in DNA: TGTGCCAGCTACAGGGTAAAGGGAGATACGCAGTATTTT. Encoded protein: CASYRVKGDTQYF.